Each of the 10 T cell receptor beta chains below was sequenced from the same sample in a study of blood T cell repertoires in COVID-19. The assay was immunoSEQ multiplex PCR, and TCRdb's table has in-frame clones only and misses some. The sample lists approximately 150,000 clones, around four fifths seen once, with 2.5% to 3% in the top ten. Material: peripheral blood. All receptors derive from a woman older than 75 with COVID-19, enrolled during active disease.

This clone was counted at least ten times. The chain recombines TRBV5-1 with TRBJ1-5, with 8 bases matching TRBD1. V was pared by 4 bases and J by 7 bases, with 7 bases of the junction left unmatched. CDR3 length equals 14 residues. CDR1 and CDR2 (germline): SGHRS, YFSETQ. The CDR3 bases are TGCGCCAGCAGCGACTCCGGACAGGGACAGCCCCAGCATTTT. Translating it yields CASSDSGQGQPQHF.

In DNA, the CDR3 is TGTGCCACCAGTGATTGGGGGGGCCCAGAGACCCAGTACTTC. Residues: CATSDWGGPETQYF. The chain joins TRBV24-1 to TRBJ2-5, with a weak D call TRBD2 (7 bases). Trimming took off 2 bases at V and 4 bases at J, with 10 bases between the two ends. CDR1 is KGHDR, CDR2 SFDVKD, per germline. CDR3 length equals 14 residues.

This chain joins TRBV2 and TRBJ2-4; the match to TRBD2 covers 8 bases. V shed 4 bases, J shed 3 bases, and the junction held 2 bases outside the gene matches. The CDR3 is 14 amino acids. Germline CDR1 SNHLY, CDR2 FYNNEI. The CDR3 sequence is CASSVSGGKNIQYF. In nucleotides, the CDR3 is TGTGCCAGCAGTGTCAGCGGGGGCAAAAACATTCAGTACTTC.

CDR3 loop: CASSQGLAPYEQYF. The CDR3 DNA follows: TGTGCCAGCAGCCAAGGACTAGCCCCCTACGAGCAGTACTTC. The genes are TRBV3-1 (or the pseudogene TRBV3-2) and TRBJ2-7; 7 bases agree with TRBD2. CDR1 is LGHDT and CDR2 is YNNKEL in the germline V gene (reference sequence). Unmatched junction bases numbered 2, after V lost 1 base and J lost 2 bases. The length of the CDR3 is 14 residues.

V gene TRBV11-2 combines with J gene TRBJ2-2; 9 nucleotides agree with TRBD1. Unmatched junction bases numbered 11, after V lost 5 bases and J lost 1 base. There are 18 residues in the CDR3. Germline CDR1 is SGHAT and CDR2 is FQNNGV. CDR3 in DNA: TGTGCCAGCAGCGCCCCGGGACAGGGTGGTTTGAACACCGGGGAGCTGTTTTTT. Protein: CASSAPGQGGLNTGELFF.

The CDR3 DNA follows: TGTGCCATCAGTGGGTTAGCATCCCCGAACACTGAAGCTTTCTTT. It specifies CAISGLASPNTEAFF. The J gene is TRBJ1-1, the V gene TRBV10-3; D remains ambiguous. The CDR3 spans 15 residues. Germline-derived CDR1 and CDR2 are ENHRY and SYGVKD. With 4 bases removed from V and 1 base from J, the gap between germline ends came to 13 bases.

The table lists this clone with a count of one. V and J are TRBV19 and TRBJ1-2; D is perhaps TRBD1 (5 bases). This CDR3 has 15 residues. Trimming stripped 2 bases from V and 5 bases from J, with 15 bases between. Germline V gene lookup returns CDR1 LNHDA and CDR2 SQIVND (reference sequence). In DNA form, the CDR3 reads TGTGCCAGTAGTATAAGCGGGGCGGAGGTATATGGCTACACCTTC. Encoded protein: CASSISGAEVYGYTF.

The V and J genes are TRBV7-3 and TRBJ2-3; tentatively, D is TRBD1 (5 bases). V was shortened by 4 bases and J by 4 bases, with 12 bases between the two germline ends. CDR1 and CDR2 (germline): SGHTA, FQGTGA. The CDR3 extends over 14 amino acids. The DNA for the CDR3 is TGTGCCAGCAGCTCGCAGGGAATCCCAGATACGCAGTATTTT. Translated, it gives CASSSQGIPDTQYF.

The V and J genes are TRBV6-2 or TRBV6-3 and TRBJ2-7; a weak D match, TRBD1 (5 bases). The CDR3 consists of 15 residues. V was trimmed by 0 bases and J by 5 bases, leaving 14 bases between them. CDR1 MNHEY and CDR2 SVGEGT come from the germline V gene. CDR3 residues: CASSYSSGARNEQYF. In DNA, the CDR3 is TGTGCCAGCAGTTACTCGTCTGGGGCGAGAAACGAGCAGTACTTC.

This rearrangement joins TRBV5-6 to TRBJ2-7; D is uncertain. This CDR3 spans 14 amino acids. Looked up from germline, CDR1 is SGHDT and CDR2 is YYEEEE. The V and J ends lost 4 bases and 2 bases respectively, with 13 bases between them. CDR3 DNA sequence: TGTGCCAGCAGCCCACGCACTCTAACCTACGAGCAGTACTTC. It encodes CASSPRTLTYEQYF.